These T cell receptor beta chains were read from a single sample in a study of early T cells in non-severe SARS-CoV-2 infection. TCRdb processed the 5' RACE reads anew with MiXCR; each CDR3 protein has one entry. Among 35,000 to 50,000 distinct CDR3 sequences, roughly 6% were seen once, and the ten largest hold about 7.8%. Sequenced material: whole blood, taken at baseline. The receptors originated from an adult who was a healthcare worker with PCR-confirmed SARS-CoV-2 infection or an uninfected control (not recorded which). Each CDR3 is given with its conserved first and last residue. Fields, in order: clone size, J gene, D gene, V gene, CDR3 protein, CDR3 DNA. The D gene is left open where the match is weak. A row's size may be missing; if present it is once, few, many or a size class.

few | TRBJ2-4 | TRBD1 | TRBV2 | CASSVDRGMDIQYF | TGTGCCAGCAGTGTTGACAGGGGGATGGACATTCAGTACTTC
many | TRBJ1-1 | NA | TRBV11-2 | CASTQPGPEAFF | TGTGCCAGCACCCAACCAGGGCCTGAAGCTTTCTTT
NA | TRBJ2-1 | NA | TRBV20-1 | CSARGLTPEQFF | TGCAGTGCTAGAGGTCTCACCCCTGAGCAGTTCTTC
many | TRBJ1-2 | TRBD1 | TRBV27 | CASSLRTGLGYGYTF | TGTGCCAGCAGCCTACGGACAGGGCTGGGCTATGGCTACACCTTC
NA | TRBJ2-5 | NA | TRBV5-1 | CASSFGQFQETQYF | TGCGCCAGCAGCTTTGGACAGTTCCAAGAGACCCAGTACTTC
NA | TRBJ2-7 | TRBD2 | TRBV7-8 | CASSLEGGSSYEQYF | TGTGCCAGCAGCTTAGAGGGCGGGAGCTCCTACGAGCAGTACTTC
NA | TRBJ1-5 | NA | TRBV3-1 | CASSHSQSQPQHF | TGTGCCAGCAGCCACTCCCAAAGTCAGCCCCAGCATTTT
few | TRBJ2-3 | NA | TRBV6-4 | CASSDSGGATDTQYF | TGTGCCAGCAGTGACTCTGGCGGGGCCACAGATACGCAGTATTTT
few | TRBJ1-4 | NA | TRBV13 | CASSPGGREKLFF | TGTGCCAGCAGCCCCGGGGGACGGGAAAAACTGTTTTTT
many | TRBJ2-7 | TRBD1 | TRBV12-3/TRBV12-4 | CASSFRQGVPREQYF | TGTGCCAGCAGTTTTAGACAGGGAGTCCCTCGGGAGCAGTACTTC
NA | TRBJ2-7 | NA | TRBV28 | CASLGTNRSYEQYF | TGTGCCAGCCTAGGGACAAATCGCTCCTACGAGCAGTACTTC
NA | TRBJ1-1 | NA | TRBV30 | CAWSVELEAFF | TGTGCCTGGAGTGTTGAGCTTGAAGCTTTCTTT
many | TRBJ1-1 | NA | TRBV3-1 | CASSQGSRVNTEAFF | TGTGCCAGCAGCCAAGGGTCAAGGGTGAACACTGAAGCTTTCTTT
many | TRBJ1-6 | NA | TRBV19 | CASKGRQSSYNSPLHF | TGTGCCAGTAAGGGTCGACAGTCCTCCTATAATTCACCCCTCCACTTT
NA | TRBJ2-1 | NA | TRBV3-1 | CASSQEWRDPWGEQFF | TGTGCCAGCAGCCAAGAATGGCGGGATCCTTGGGGTGAGCAGTTCTTC
many | TRBJ1-1 | NA | TRBV6-2/TRBV6-3 | CASSSLDSNTEAFF | TGTGCCAGCAGTTCTCTCGACAGTAACACTGAAGCTTTCTTT
NA | TRBJ1-2 | TRBD1 | TRBV19 | CASSDPGQVRYGYTF | TGTGCCAGTAGTGACCCGGGACAGGTTCGCTATGGCTACACCTTC
few | TRBJ2-6 | NA | TRBV7-2 | CASSSLRRSGANVLTF | TGTGCCAGCAGCTCCCTAAGACGCTCTGGGGCCAACGTCCTGACTTTC
NA | TRBJ1-2 | TRBD1 | TRBV4-1 | CASSQPTAGTGSYGYTF | TGCGCCAGCAGCCAACCCACAGCCGGGACAGGGTCCTATGGCTACACCTTC
few | TRBJ1-5 | NA | TRBV18 | CASSPLGRGGGQPQHF | TGTGCCAGCTCACCTCTGGGGAGGGGAGGAGGTCAGCCCCAGCATTTT
NA | TRBJ2-7 | NA | TRBV14 | CASSQDSGDPYEQYF | TGTGCCAGCAGCCAAGATTCGGGGGACCCCTACGAGCAGTACTTC
few | TRBJ1-2 | NA | TRBV7-2 | CASSLFQGYTF | TGTGCCAGCAGCTTATTTCAGGGCTACACCTTC
many | TRBJ1-6 | NA | TRBV12-3/TRBV12-4 | CASSERGTRINSPLHF | TGTGCCAGCAGCGAAAGGGGGACACGCATTAATTCACCCCTCCACTTT
many | TRBJ2-6 | TRBD1 | TRBV2 | CASSEQGAQANVLTF | TGTGCCAGCAGTGAACAGGGGGCTCAAGCCAACGTCCTGACTTTC
many | TRBJ2-5 | NA | TRBV30 | CAWSAIKSRDTPGETQYF | TGTGCCTGGAGTGCGATTAAATCACGGGACACCCCCGGAGAGACCCAGTACTTC
few | TRBJ1-2 | NA | TRBV30 | CAWGPGHLYGYTF | TGTGCCTGGGGTCCCGGACACCTTTATGGCTACACCTTC
NA | TRBJ2-3 | TRBD2 | TRBV12-3/TRBV12-4 | CASSLPSGGASDTQYF | TGTGCCAGCAGTCTCCCTAGCGGGGGGGCCTCAGATACGCAGTATTTT
many | TRBJ2-3 | TRBD2 | TRBV20-1 | CSARAGLAGRSDTQYF | TGCAGTGCTAGGGCGGGACTAGCGGGGAGGTCAGATACGCAGTATTTT
many | TRBJ2-7 | NA | TRBV11-2 | CASRPGLKDSEQYF | TGTGCCAGCAGGCCAGGACTAAAGGATTCGGAGCAGTACTTC
many | TRBJ1-5 | NA | TRBV5-1 | CASSLEGEINQPQHF | TGCGCCAGCAGCTTGGAAGGGGAAATCAATCAGCCCCAGCATTTT
many | TRBJ1-4 | NA | TRBV5-1 | CASSPFTEPTNEKLFF | TGCGCCAGCAGCCCATTTACAGAGCCAACTAATGAAAAACTGTTTTTT
few | TRBJ1-6 | TRBD1 | TRBV7-2 | CASSRAQGASPLHF | TGTGCCAGCAGCAGAGCTCAGGGGGCGTCACCCCTCCACTTT
many | TRBJ2-3 | TRBD1 | TRBV20-1 | CSASGPVGQRSTDTQYF | TGCAGTGCTAGTGGACCCGTGGGACAGAGAAGCACAGATACGCAGTATTTT
many | TRBJ2-1 | NA | TRBV7-9 | CASSPDRRDEQFF | TGTGCCAGCAGCCCAGACAGACGCGATGAGCAGTTCTTC
many | TRBJ2-1 | TRBD2 | TRBV20-1 | CSVSPSGTSGAYNEQFF | TGCAGTGTTTCACCTTCCGGGACTAGCGGGGCTTACAATGAGCAGTTCTTC
NA | TRBJ2-7 | TRBD1 | TRBV5-4 | CASSLGQGYYEQYF | TGTGCCAGCAGCTTGGGACAGGGTTACTACGAGCAGTACTTC
many | TRBJ1-4 | NA | TRBV12-3/TRBV12-4 | CASSLWRNNEKLFF | TGTGCCAGCAGTTTGTGGCGGAATAATGAAAAACTGTTTTTT
many | TRBJ2-1 | NA | TRBV28 | CASEPGPDSYNEQFF | TGTGCCAGCGAGCCGGGACCTGACTCCTACAATGAGCAGTTCTTC
few | TRBJ2-5 | TRBD2 | TRBV20-1 | CSANSGGTETQYF | TGCAGTGCTAATAGCGGGGGGACCGAGACCCAGTACTTC
few | TRBJ1-5 | NA | TRBV18 | CASSRGDSNQPQHF | TGTGCCAGCTCCCGGGGGGACAGCAATCAGCCCCAGCATTTT
many | TRBJ2-2 | TRBD1 | TRBV6-5 | CASSYSGDSANTGELFF | TGTGCCAGCAGTTACTCGGGGGACAGTGCGAACACCGGGGAGCTGTTTTTT
few | TRBJ1-6 | TRBD1 | TRBV20-1 | CSASWTGDSPLHF | TGCAGTGCTAGTTGGACAGGGGACTCACCCCTCCACTTT
many | TRBJ2-6 | NA | TRBV25-1 | CASSEGSHSGANVLTF | TGTGCCAGCAGTGAGGGCTCGCACTCTGGGGCCAACGTCCTGACTTTC
many | TRBJ2-3 | NA | TRBV29-1 | CSVEETVLKFNSQYF | TGCAGCGTTGAAGAAACGGTTCTAAAATTTAATTCGCAGTATTTT
many | TRBJ2-2 | TRBD2 | TRBV6-4 | CASSQLAGSTGELFF | TGTGCCAGCAGCCAACTAGCGGGATCCACCGGGGAGCTGTTTTTT
many | TRBJ2-7 | NA | TRBV12-3/TRBV12-4 | CASSFFGLATTEQYF | TGTGCCAGCAGTTTTTTCGGGCTCGCAACAACCGAGCAGTACTTC
many | TRBJ2-7 | NA | TRBV5-1 | CASSIFQGNEQYF | TGCGCCAGCAGCATCTTTCAGGGGAACGAGCAGTACTTC
many | TRBJ1-3 | NA | TRBV7-2 | CASTQLRGDSGNTIYF | TGTGCCAGCACCCAGTTGAGGGGCGACTCTGGAAACACCATATATTTT
many | TRBJ1-6 | NA | TRBV5-1 | CASSVYGDNSPLHF | TGCGCCAGCAGCGTCTACGGGGATAATTCACCCCTCCACTTT
NA | TRBJ2-3 | NA | TRBV30 | CAWSVDTNITDTQYF | TGTGCCTGGAGTGTCGACACGAATATCACAGATACGCAGTATTTT
many | TRBJ1-1 | NA | TRBV11-2 | CASSFGQNTEAFF | TGTGCCAGCAGCTTCGGACAGAACACTGAAGCTTTCTTT
many | TRBJ2-7 | TRBD1 | TRBV6-2/TRBV6-3 | CASSFRTGGYYEQYF | TGTGCCAGCAGTTTTCGGACAGGGGGCTACTACGAGCAGTACTTC
few | TRBJ2-5 | TRBD2 | TRBV14 | CASSQEGLAGAQETQYF | TGTGCCAGCAGCCAAGAAGGACTAGCGGGGGCACAAGAGACCCAGTACTTC